A selection of T cell receptor beta chains follows, all from one sample in a study of CDR3 diversity in severe acne. TCRdb independently ran MiXCR on the PCR reads; one entry per CDR3 protein. This table holds around 100,000 distinct CDR3 sequences, around 53% found once. Sequencing was performed on blood. The origin of the receptors is a male donor with acne. Each CDR3 is given with its conserved first and last residue.

length,V,CDR3
15,TRBV2,CASSDETVREYEQYF
15,TRBV6-2/TRBV6-3,CASRYIGLEGNEQFF
14,TRBV10-3,CASRPSVNTGELFF
15,TRBV14,CASSQEGRGSSPLHF
15,TRBV7-9,CASFPGTVGTGELFF
13,TRBV20-1,CSARQPGGVGYTF
13,TRBV20-1,CSRIQAGTDTQYF
16,TRBV10-3,CAISDRTSGSMNEQFF
15,TRBV25-1,CASKQLRTGTGELFF
14,TRBV19,CASSMAAYTGELFF
15,TRBV4-1,CASSRAGANTGELFF
15,TRBV15,CATTRTSGSLYEQYF
12,TRBV12-3/TRBV12-4,CASSWRDYEQYF
14,TRBV28,CASSTRGQVSPLHF
12,TRBV20-1,CSAGQDSYGYTF
14,TRBV5-1,CASSTAGGDNEQFF
15,TRBV19,CASSEYVDLDTEAFF
13,TRBV15,CATSHTGTYEQYF
13,TRBV18,CASSPDRNQPQHF
13,TRBV5-6,CASSSTGNTEAFF
13,TRBV20-1,CSARRLSTYEQYF
16,TRBV6-2/TRBV6-3,CASRTTSYELYNEQFF
16,TRBV15,CATSRDWRGRNTEAFF
13,TRBV7-9,CASSPGIRTEAFF
16,TRBV3-1,CASSQARGSLGSPLHF
15,TRBV11-1,CASSSGQAAPYEQYF
16,TRBV6-5,CASSRVGTGIRSPLHF
13,TRBV20-1,CSAPGTSDYEQYF
12,TRBV9,CASSDLEQVLHF
12,TRBV12-3/TRBV12-4,CAGTLHNEKLFF
14,TRBV25-1,CASETGTGTYEQYF
11,TRBV2,CASSSQGEAFF
18,TRBV9,CASSSLDGFRDPNYEQYF
14,TRBV2,CASSGQGENTEAFF
14,TRBV24-1,CATSELGRGNTIYF
16,TRBV7-8,CASSLVAGRAGDTQYF
15,TRBV4-3,CASSQGRAVNTEAFF
13,TRBV27,CASSGKTSVEQYF
14,TRBV10-3,CATSLGTAEETQYF
16,TRBV5-1,CASSARTSSAPETQYF
15,TRBV24-1,CATTNGGGETGELFF
14,TRBV10-2,CASTQVGGNYEQYF
13,TRBV29-1,CSVERDLSGELFF
19,TRBV7-2,CASSFYICSAPDRTYEQYF
15,TRBV29-1,CSLGGVAESNQPQHF
11,TRBV29-1,CSVEDRYEQYF
15,TRBV19,CASSKEGQGYQPQHF
17,TRBV4-1,CASSPGGSGRAEETQYF
18,TRBV25-1,CASSEPGTGQTYNSPLHF
17,TRBV10-1,CASSEQGQREDTDTQYF
14,TRBV25-1,CASSEYRVYQPQHF
18,TRBV3-1,CASSQGLAGQGYQETQYF
14,TRBV7-2,CASSLVYRGGEAFF
12,TRBV20-1,CSETGQGKEAFF
14,TRBV12-3/TRBV12-4,CASSRDRGRSGYTF
15,TRBV20-1,CSARDVTSGRGGQYF
18,TRBV4-2,CASSPRTSGGSNTDTQYF
13,TRBV19,CASRSGFRDGYTF